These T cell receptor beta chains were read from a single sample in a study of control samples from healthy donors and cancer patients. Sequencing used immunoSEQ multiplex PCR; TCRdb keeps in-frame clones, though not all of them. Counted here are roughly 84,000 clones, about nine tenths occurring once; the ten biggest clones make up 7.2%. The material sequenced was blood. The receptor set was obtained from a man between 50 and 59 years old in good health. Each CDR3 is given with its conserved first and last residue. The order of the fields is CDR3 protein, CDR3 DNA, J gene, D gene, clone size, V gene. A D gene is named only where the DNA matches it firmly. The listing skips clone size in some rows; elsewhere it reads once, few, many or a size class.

cdr3_aa: CASSSGTPGGYTF; cdr3_nt: TGTGCCAGCAGCTCCGGGACACCCGGCGGCTACACCTTC; j_call: TRBJ1-2; d_call: -; clone_size: -; v_call: TRBV25-1
cdr3_aa: CASSPMGQRKEKLFF; cdr3_nt: TGTGCCAGCTCCCCCATGGGACAGCGAAAAGAAAAACTGTTTTTT; j_call: TRBJ1-4; d_call: TRBD1; clone_size: once; v_call: TRBV18
cdr3_aa: CASSLNRSNKETQYF; cdr3_nt: TGTGCCAGCAGCCTGAACAGATCGAATAAAGAGACCCAGTACTTC; j_call: TRBJ2-5; d_call: -; clone_size: -; v_call: TRBV7-2
cdr3_aa: CASRSGGPTDTQYF; cdr3_nt: TGTGCCAGCAGGAGCGGGGGCCCCACAGATACGCAGTATTTT; j_call: TRBJ2-3; d_call: TRBD2; clone_size: -; v_call: TRBV2
cdr3_aa: CAWSVDGNLNTEAFF; cdr3_nt: TGTGCCTGGAGTGTAGATGGGAACCTGAACACTGAAGCTTTCTTT; j_call: TRBJ1-1; d_call: -; clone_size: -; v_call: TRBV30
cdr3_aa: CASSQPNRGGYREQYF; cdr3_nt: TGTGCCAGCAGCCAACCCAACCGGGGGGGTTATCGCGAGCAGTACTTC; j_call: TRBJ2-7; d_call: TRBD2; clone_size: -; v_call: TRBV3-1/TRBV3-2
cdr3_aa: CASSFEGNYGYTF; cdr3_nt: TGTGCCAGCAGTTTTGAAGGGAACTATGGCTACACCTTC; j_call: TRBJ1-2; d_call: -; clone_size: -; v_call: TRBV12-3/TRBV12-4
cdr3_aa: CASSFLGTEAFF; cdr3_nt: TGTGCCAGCAGTTTCTTGGGCACTGAAGCTTTCTTT; j_call: TRBJ1-1; d_call: -; clone_size: -; v_call: TRBV12-3/TRBV12-4
cdr3_aa: CASSVEMWSSYNEQFF; cdr3_nt: TGTGCCAGCAGCGTAGAAATGTGGAGCTCCTACAATGAGCAGTTCTTC; j_call: TRBJ2-1; d_call: -; clone_size: once; v_call: TRBV9
cdr3_aa: CASSAPGQGNEKLFF; cdr3_nt: TGTGCCAGCAGCGCCCCGGGACAGGGGAATGAAAAACTGTTTTTT; j_call: TRBJ1-4; d_call: TRBD1; clone_size: -; v_call: TRBV9
cdr3_aa: CASSQDGRVYGYTF; cdr3_nt: TGTGCCAGCAGCCAAGACGGCAGGGTCTATGGCTACACCTTC; j_call: TRBJ1-2; d_call: -; clone_size: -; v_call: TRBV3-1/TRBV3-2
cdr3_aa: CASSLGTVYGYTF; cdr3_nt: TGTGCCAGCAGCTTAGGGACAGTCTATGGCTACACCTTC; j_call: TRBJ1-2; d_call: -; clone_size: -; v_call: TRBV7-9
cdr3_aa: CASSAPGQGNSPLHF; cdr3_nt: TGTGCCAGCAGCGCCCCGGGACAGGGGAATTCACCCCTCCACTTT; j_call: TRBJ1-6; d_call: TRBD1; clone_size: -; v_call: TRBV9
cdr3_aa: CASSRTSWDTQYF; cdr3_nt: TGTGCCAGCAGTCGGACTAGCTGGGATACGCAGTATTTT; j_call: TRBJ2-3; d_call: TRBD2; clone_size: once; v_call: TRBV12-3/TRBV12-4
cdr3_aa: CASSSPGGSNEKLFF; cdr3_nt: TGTGCCAGCAGCTCCCCGGGGGGGTCTAATGAAAAACTGTTTTTT; j_call: TRBJ1-4; d_call: -; clone_size: -; v_call: TRBV9
cdr3_aa: CASSATGLSNQPQHF; cdr3_nt: TGTGCCAGCAGCGCGACAGGGCTCAGCAATCAGCCCCAGCATTTT; j_call: TRBJ1-5; d_call: TRBD1; clone_size: -; v_call: TRBV9
cdr3_aa: CASSPSETDGYTF; cdr3_nt: TGCGCCAGCAGCCCCAGCGAGACAGATGGCTACACCTTC; j_call: TRBJ1-2; d_call: -; clone_size: few; v_call: TRBV4-3
cdr3_aa: CASSRERRTDTQYF; cdr3_nt: TGCGCCAGCAGCCGAGAAAGACGCACAGATACGCAGTATTTT; j_call: TRBJ2-3; d_call: -; clone_size: once; v_call: TRBV4-1
cdr3_aa: CASSYSARGYEQYF; cdr3_nt: TGTGCCAGCAGTTACTCGGCCCGGGGGTACGAGCAGTACTTC; j_call: TRBJ2-7; d_call: -; clone_size: -; v_call: TRBV6-5